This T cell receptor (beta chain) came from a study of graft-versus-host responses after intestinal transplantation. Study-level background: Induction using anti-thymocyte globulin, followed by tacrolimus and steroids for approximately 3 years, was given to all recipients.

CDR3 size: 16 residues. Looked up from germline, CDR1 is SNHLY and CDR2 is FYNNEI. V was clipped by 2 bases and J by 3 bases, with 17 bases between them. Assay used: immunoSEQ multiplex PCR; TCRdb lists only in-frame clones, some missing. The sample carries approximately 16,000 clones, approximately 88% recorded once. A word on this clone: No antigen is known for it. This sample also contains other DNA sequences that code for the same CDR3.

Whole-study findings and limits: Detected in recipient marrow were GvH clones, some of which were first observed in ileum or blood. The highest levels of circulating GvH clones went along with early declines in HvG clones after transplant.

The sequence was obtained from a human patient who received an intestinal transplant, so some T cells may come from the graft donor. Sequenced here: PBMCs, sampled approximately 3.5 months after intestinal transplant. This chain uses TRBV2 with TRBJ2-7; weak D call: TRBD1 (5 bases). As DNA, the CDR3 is TGTGCCAGCAGTGAATACGACAGCCCAAGGGGCTACGAGCAGTACTTC. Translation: CASSEYDSPRGYEQYF.